This T cell receptor (beta chain) is drawn from a study of lymphopenia after photon versus proton radiotherapy. Some clones are missing from TCRdb's copy, which holds only in-frame ones; the method was immunoSEQ multiplex PCR. The sample records roughly 17,000 clones, 65% to 90% being singletons. CDR1 is LNHDA, CDR2 SQIVND, per germline (reference sequence). The V and J ends lost 0 bases and 11 bases, in that order; junction bases with no gene match: 9. The CDR3 spans 16 residues. A note on this clone: Its antigen is unknown.

Study results and caveats: Post-nadir TCR diversity decline inversely tracked overall survival among those who died.

V gene TRBV19 combines with J gene TRBJ1-5, with 11 positions matching TRBD1. The receptor was derived from a man between 65 and 85 years old with pancreatic cancer. The sample here was peripheral blood, taken from a patient treated with proton-based radiotherapy. CDR3 DNA: TGTGCCAGTAGTATAGATCTATGGGACAGGGGGGGGTCCCAGCATTTT. Amino acid sequence: CASSIDLWDRGGSQHF.